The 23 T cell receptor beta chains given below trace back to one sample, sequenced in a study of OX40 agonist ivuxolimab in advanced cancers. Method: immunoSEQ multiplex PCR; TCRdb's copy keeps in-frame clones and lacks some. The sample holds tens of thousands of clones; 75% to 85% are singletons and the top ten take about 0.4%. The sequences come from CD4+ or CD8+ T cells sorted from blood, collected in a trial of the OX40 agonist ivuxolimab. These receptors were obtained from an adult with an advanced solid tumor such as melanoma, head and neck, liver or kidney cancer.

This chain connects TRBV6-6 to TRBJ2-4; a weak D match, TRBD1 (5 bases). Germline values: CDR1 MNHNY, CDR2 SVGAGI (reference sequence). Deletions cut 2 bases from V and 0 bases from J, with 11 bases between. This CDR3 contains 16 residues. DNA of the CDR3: TGTGCCAGCAGTTACGCCAGGGCGCAAGCCAAAAACATTCAGTACTTC. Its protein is CASSYARAQAKNIQYF.

CDR3 coding DNA: TGTGCCAGCAGCCCGAGACAGAGCGATTCACCCCTCCACTTT. Protein sequence: CASSPRQSDSPLHF. The rearrangement joins TRBV9 to TRBJ1-6, with TRBD1 as a possible D gene (5 bases). The germline gives CDR1 SGDLS, CDR2 YYNGEE. The CDR3 contains 14 residues. V lost 4 bases to trimming and J lost 8 bases, with 13 bases between them. The complete variable domain, with remaining parts taken from reference TRBV9 and TRBJ1-6, reads DSGVTQTPKHLITATGQRVTLRCSPRSGDLSVYWYQQSLDQGLQFLIQYYNGEERAKGNILERFSAQQFPDLHSELNLSSLELGDSALYFCASSPRQSDSPLHFGNGTRLTVT.

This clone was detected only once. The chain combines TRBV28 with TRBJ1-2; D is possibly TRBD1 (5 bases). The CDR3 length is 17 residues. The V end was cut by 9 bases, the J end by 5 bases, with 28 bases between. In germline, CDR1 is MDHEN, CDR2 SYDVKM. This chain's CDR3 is CASSYSTQGRGGYGYTF. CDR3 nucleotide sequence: TGTGCCAGTTCCTATTCAACCCAGGGCCGTGGGGGGTATGGCTACACCTTC.

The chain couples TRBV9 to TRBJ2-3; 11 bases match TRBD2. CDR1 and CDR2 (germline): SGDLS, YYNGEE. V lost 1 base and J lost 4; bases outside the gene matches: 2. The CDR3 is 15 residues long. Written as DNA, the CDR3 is TGTGCCAGCAGCGTACTAGCGGGAGGCGCAGATACGCAGTATTTT. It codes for CASSVLAGGADTQYF.

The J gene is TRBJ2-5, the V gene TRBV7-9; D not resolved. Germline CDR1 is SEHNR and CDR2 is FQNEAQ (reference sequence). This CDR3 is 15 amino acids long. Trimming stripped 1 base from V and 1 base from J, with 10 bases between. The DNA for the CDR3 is TGTGCCAGCAGCTTAGGCGTACTGCTCCAAGAGACCCAGTACTTC. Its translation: CASSLGVLLQETQYF.

CDR3 DNA sequence: TGTGCCAGCTCACCCCCGACTAGCGGGGGGGCCACAGATACGCAGTATTTT. This encodes CASSPPTSGGATDTQYF. The chain carries TRBV18 and TRBJ2-3, with TRBD2 identical over 14 bases. CDR3 size: 17 residues. V lost 3 bases, J lost 2 bases, and 4 bases stayed unmatched. Germline V CDR1 and CDR2: KGHSH, LQKENI.

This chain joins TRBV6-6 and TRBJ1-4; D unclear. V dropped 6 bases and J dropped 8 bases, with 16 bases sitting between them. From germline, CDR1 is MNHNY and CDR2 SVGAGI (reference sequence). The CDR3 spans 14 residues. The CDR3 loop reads CASRRAAQEEKLFF. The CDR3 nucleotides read TGTGCCAGCAGACGCGCGGCCCAGGAAGAAAAACTGTTTTTT.

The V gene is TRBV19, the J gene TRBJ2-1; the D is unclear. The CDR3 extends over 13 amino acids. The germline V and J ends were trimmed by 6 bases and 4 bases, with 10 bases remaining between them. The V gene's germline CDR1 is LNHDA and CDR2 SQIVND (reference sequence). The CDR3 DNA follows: TGTGCCAGTAGGCTTTCCAATTACAATGAGCAGTTCTTC. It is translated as CASRLSNYNEQFF.

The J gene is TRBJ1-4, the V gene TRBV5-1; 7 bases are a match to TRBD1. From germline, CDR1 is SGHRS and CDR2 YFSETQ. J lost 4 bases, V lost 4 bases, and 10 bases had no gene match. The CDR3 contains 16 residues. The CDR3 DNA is TGCGCCAGCAGCCCCGCCAACAGGGGAATTAATGAAAAACTGTTTTTT. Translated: CASSPANRGINEKLFF.

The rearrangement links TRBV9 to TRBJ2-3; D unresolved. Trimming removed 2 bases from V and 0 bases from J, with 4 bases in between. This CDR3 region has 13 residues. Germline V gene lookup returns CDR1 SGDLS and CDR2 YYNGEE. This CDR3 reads CASSVLSTDTQYF. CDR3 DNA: TGTGCCAGCAGCGTTTTGAGCACAGATACGCAGTATTTT. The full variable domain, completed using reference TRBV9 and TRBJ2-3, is DSGVTQTPKHLITATGQRVTLRCSPRSGDLSVYWYQQSLDQGLQFLIQYYNGEERAKGNILERFSAQQFPDLHSELNLSSLELGDSALYFCASSVLSTDTQYFGPGTRLTVL.

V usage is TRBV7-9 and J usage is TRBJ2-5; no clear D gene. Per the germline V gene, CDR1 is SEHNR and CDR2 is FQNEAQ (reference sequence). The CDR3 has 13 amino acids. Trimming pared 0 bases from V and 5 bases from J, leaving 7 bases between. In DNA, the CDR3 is TGTGCCAGCAGCTTAGCGGGAACGGAGACCCAGTACTTC. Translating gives CASSLAGTETQYF.

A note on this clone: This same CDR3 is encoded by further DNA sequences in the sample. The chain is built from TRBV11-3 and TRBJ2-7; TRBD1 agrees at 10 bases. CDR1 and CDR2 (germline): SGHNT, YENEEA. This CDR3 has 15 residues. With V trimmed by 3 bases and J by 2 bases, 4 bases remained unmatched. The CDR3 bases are TGTGCCAGCAGCTTTAGGGGGACAGGGGCCTACGAGCAGTACTTC. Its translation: CASSFRGTGAYEQYF.

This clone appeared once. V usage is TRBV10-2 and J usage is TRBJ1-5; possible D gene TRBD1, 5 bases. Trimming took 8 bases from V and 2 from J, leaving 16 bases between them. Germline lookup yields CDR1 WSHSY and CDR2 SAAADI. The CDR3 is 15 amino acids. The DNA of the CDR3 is TGCGCCAGCTCCTTCCGGGACCTAGGCAATCAGCCCCAGCATTTT. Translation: CASSFRDLGNQPQHF.

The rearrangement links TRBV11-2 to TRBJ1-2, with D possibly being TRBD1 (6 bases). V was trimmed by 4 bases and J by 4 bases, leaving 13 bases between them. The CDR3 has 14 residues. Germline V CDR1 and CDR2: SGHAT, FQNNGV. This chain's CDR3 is CASSSTGSSYGYTF. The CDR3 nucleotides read TGTGCCAGCAGCTCCACAGGGAGCTCCTATGGCTACACCTTC.

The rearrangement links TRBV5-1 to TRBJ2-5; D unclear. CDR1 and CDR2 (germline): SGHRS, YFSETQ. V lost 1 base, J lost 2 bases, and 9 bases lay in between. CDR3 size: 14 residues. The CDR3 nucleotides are TGCGCCAGCAGCTTGTATGACTCTCAAGAGACCCAGTACTTC. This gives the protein CASSLYDSQETQYF.

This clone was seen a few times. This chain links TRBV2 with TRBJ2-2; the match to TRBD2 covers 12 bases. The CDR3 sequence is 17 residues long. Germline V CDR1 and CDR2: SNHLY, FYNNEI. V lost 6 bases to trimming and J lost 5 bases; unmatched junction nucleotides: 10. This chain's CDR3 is CASRRTSGILGTGELFF. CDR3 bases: TGTGCCAGCAGGCGGACTAGCGGGATTTTGGGAACCGGGGAGCTGTTTTTT.

The DNA for the CDR3 is TGCGCCAGCAGCCAAGCCTGGCAGTCGTACAGCACCATATATTTT. Protein: CASSQAWQSYSTIYF. The V and J genes are TRBV4-3 and TRBJ1-3; D remains unclear. The germline V and J ends were trimmed by 1 base and 9 bases, with 16 bases remaining between them. Germline V gene data show CDR1 as LGHNA and CDR2 as YSLEER. There are 15 residues in the CDR3.

The chain's CDR3 is CASSYSFQGRGNEQFF. DNA of the CDR3: TGTGCCAGCAGTTACTCGTTTCAGGGTAGGGGTAATGAGCAGTTCTTC. The V and J genes are TRBV6-6 and TRBJ2-1; D is perhaps TRBD1 (5 bases). This CDR3 is 16 amino acids long. V was pared by 0 bases and J by 7 bases, with 16 bases between. Germline CDR1 is MNHNY and CDR2 is SVGAGI (reference sequence).

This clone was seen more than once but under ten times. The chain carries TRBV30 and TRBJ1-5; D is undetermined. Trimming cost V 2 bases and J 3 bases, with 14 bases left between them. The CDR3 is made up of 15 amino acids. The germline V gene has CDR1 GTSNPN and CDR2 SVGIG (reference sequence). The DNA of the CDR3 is TGTGCCTGGAGTAGCGGGGAAACCTACAATCAGCCCCAGCATTTT. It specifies CAWSSGETYNQPQHF.

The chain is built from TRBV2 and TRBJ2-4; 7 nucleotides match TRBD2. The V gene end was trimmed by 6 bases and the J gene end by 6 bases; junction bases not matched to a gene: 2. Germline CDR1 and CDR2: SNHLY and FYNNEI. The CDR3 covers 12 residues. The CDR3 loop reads CASRGLPNIQYF. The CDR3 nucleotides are TGTGCCAGCAGGGGACTACCAAACATTCAGTACTTC. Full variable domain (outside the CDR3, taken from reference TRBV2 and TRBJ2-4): EPEVTQTPSHQVTQMGQEVILRCVPISNHLYFYWYRQILGQKVEFLVSFYNNEISEKSEIFDDQFSVERPDGSNFTLKIRSTKLEDSAMYFCASRGLPNIQYFGAGTRLSVL.

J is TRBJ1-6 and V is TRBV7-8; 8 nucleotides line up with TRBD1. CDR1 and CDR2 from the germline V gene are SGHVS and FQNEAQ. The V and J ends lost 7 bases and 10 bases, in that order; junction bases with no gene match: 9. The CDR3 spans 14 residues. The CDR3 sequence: CASTRTGTGSPLHF. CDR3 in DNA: TGTGCCAGCACCCGGACAGGGACGGGGTCACCCCTCCACTTT.

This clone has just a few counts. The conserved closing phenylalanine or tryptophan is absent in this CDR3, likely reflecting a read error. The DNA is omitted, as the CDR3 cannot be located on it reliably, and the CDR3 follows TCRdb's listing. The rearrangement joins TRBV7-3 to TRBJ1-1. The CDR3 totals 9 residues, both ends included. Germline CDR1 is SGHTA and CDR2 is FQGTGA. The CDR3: CASSSGGSQ.

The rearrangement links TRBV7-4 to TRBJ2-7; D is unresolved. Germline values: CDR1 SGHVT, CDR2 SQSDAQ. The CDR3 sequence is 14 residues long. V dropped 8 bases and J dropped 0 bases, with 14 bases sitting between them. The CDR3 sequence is CASWELEYSYEQYV. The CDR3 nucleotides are TGTGCCAGCTGGGAACTGGAGTACTCCTACGAGCAGTACGTC.